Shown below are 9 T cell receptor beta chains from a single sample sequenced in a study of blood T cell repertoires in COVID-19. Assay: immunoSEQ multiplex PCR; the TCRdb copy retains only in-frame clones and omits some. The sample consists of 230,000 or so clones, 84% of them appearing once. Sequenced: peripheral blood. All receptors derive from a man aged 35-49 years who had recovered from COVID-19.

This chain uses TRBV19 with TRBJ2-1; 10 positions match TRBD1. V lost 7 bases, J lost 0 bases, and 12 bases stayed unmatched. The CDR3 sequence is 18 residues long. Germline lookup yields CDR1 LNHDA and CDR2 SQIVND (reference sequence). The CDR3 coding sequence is TGTGCCAGTACCCAGACCGGGACAGGGGTTTTCTCCTACAATGAGCAGTTCTTC. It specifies CASTQTGTGVFSYNEQFF.

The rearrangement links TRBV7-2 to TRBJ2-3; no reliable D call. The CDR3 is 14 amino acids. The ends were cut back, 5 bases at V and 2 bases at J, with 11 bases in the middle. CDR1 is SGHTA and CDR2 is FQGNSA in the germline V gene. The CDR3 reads CASSIWANTDTQYF. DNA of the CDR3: TGTGCCAGCAGCATATGGGCCAACACAGATACGCAGTATTTT.

CDR3 nucleotide sequence: TGCAGCGGCCGGGACACCGTAGCTGAAGCTTTCTTT. This sequence encodes CSGRDTVAEAFF. J is TRBJ1-1 and V is TRBV29-1, with TRBD1 as a possible D gene (6 bases). The CDR3 runs to 12 residues. The V gene's germline CDR1 is SQVTM and CDR2 ANQGSEA. V shed 7 bases and J shed 6 bases, with 15 bases lying between them.

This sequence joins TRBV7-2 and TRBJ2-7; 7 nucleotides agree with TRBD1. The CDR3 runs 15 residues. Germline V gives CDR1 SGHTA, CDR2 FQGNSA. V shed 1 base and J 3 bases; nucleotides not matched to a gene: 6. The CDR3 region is CASSLVGTAYYEQYF. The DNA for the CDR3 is TGTGCCAGCAGCTTAGTCGGGACAGCCTACTACGAGCAGTACTTC.

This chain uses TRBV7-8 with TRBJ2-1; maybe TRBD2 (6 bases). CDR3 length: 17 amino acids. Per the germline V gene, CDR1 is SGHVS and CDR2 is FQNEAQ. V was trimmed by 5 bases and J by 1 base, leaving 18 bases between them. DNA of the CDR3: TGTGCCAGCAGCGGGGCTGGCGGGATGGGGTCCTACAATGAGCAGTTCTTC. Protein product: CASSGAGGMGSYNEQFF. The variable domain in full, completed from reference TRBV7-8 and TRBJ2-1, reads GAGVSQSPRYKVAKRGQDVALRCDPISGHVSLFWYQQALGQGPEFLTYFQNEAQLDKSGLPSDRFFAERPEGSVSTLKIQRTQQEDSAVYLCASSGAGGMGSYNEQFFGPGTRLTVL.

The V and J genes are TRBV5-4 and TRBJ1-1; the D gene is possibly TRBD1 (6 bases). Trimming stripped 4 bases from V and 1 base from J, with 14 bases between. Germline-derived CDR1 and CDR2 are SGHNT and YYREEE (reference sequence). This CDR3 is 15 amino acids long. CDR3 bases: TGTGCCAGCAGCCAGGGACAACTGTCGAACACTGAAGCTTTCTTT. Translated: CASSQGQLSNTEAFF.

The CDR3 protein is CASSQLNNWQFF. Written as DNA, the CDR3 is TGTGCCAGCAGCCAACTTAACAATTGGCAGTTCTTC. The V gene is TRBV3-1 (or the pseudogene TRBV3-2), the J gene TRBJ2-1; D gene unclear. Deletions cut 2 bases from V and 12 bases from J, with 11 bases between. Germline V CDR1 and CDR2: LGHDT, YNNKEL (reference sequence). The CDR3 contains 12 residues.

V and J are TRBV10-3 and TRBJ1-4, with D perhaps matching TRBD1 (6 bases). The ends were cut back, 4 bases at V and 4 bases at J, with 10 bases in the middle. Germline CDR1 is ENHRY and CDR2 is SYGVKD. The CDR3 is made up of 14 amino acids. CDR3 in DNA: TGTGCCATCAGTGTAGGGGGGGGTAATGAAAAACTGTTTTTT. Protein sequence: CAISVGGGNEKLFF.

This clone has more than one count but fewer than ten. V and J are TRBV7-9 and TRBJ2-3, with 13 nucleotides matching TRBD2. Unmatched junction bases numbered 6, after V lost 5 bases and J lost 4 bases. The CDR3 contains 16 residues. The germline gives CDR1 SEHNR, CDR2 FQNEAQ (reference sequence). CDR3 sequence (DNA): TGTGCCAGCAGCGAGGGACTAGCGGGGTTCTCAGATACGCAGTATTTT. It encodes CASSEGLAGFSDTQYF.